This T cell receptor (beta chain) originates from a study of cytomegalovirus exposure and HLA in healthy donors. The ends lost 2 bases at V and 1 base at J; junction bases unmatched: 2. The CDR3 length is 15 residues. The germline V gene encodes CDR1 MRHNA and CDR2 SNTAGT. Profiled with immunoSEQ multiplex PCR; TCRdb holds only in-frame clones, not every one. The table has approximately 220,000 clones, approximately 83% seen once. The receptor was isolated from a young woman in good health and CMV-seropositive. Sequencing was done on a sample of PBMCs. The chain links TRBV6-4 to TRBJ2-1; TRBD2 aligns across 7 bases. As DNA, the CDR3 is TGTGCCAGCAGTGACACAGCGGGATCCTACAATGAGCAGTTCTTC. Translation: CASSDTAGSYNEQFF.